One sample yielded the 24 T cell receptor beta chains listed below, sequenced in a study of blood T cell repertoires in COVID-19. The data were produced by immunoSEQ multiplex PCR, yet TCRdb's version contains in-frame clones alone and is incomplete. Of some 300,000 clones listed, about nine tenths are singletons. Sequencing used peripheral blood. Receptors were obtained from a woman aged 25 to 39 who had recovered from COVID-19.

This clone came up once. The V and J genes are TRBV18 and TRBJ1-5, with 7 nucleotides matching TRBD1. CDR3 length: 15 amino acids. V dropped 4 bases and J dropped 3; count of bases not matched to a gene: 6. Germline-derived CDR1 and CDR2 are KGHSH and LQKENI. The CDR3 spells CASSRDSLDNQPQHF. The CDR3 DNA is TGTGCCAGCTCACGGGACAGCCTAGACAATCAGCCCCAGCATTTT.

The chain recombines TRBV7-7 with TRBJ2-5, with TRBD2 matching over 7 bases. V gave up 6 bases and J gave up 4 bases; unmatched junction bases: 8. The CDR3 spans 14 residues. CDR1 SSHAT and CDR2 FNYEAQ come from the germline V gene (reference sequence). CDR3 sequence (DNA): TGTGCCAGCAGTCGCGGACTAGTTGGAGAGACCCAGTACTTC. Translating it yields CASSRGLVGETQYF.

V usage is TRBV27 and J usage is TRBJ2-2, with 9 bases aligning to TRBD2. The CDR3 spans 16 residues. CDR1 is MNHEY, CDR2 SMNVEV, per germline (reference sequence). The J segment lost 3 bases and the V segment lost 5 bases, leaving 7 bases of the junction unmatched. CDR3 in DNA: TGTGCCAGCAGTCCCGAGCGGGGGGCCTACACCGGGGAGCTGTTTTTT. Its protein product is CASSPERGAYTGELFF.

The CDR3 sequence is CASSPTSVTDTQYF. The CDR3 DNA reads TGTGCCAGCAGCCCGACTAGCGTCACAGATACGCAGTATTTT. The genes are TRBV27 and TRBJ2-3; TRBD2 matches at 8 bases. The junction had 4 bases not matched to a gene; V was cut back by 6 bases and J by 2 bases. Germline CDR1 reads MNHEY; CDR2 reads SMNVEV (reference sequence). The CDR3 extends over 14 amino acids.

The chain joins TRBV7-3 to TRBJ2-2, with D maybe TRBD1 (5 bases). Germline V gene data show CDR1 as SGHTA and CDR2 as FQGTGA. The CDR3 extends over 14 amino acids. Between the trimmed V and J ends, which lost 2 bases and 7 bases, there was a span of 11 bases. The DNA for the CDR3 is TGTGCCAGCAGCTTAGAATCAGGGAACGGGGAGCTGTTTTTT. Translation gives CASSLESGNGELFF.

The rearrangement joins TRBV11-2 to TRBJ1-6; weak D call: TRBD1 (5 bases). The CDR3 contains 14 residues. Looked up from germline, CDR1 is SGHAT and CDR2 is FQNNGV. Trimming took 0 bases from V and 7 from J, leaving 7 bases between them. The DNA of the CDR3 is TGTGCCAGCAGCTTAGATTGGACAAATTCACCCCTCCACTTT. Its protein product is CASSLDWTNSPLHF.

The gene calls are TRBV28 and TRBJ2-5; possible D gene TRBD2, 6 bases. V lost 4 bases to trimming and J lost 4 bases, with 13 bases between them. Germline V gene sequence: CDR1 MDHEN, CDR2 SYDVKM. The CDR3 loop spans 14 amino acids. The CDR3 sequence is CASSSAAGRETQYF. The DNA for the CDR3 is TGTGCCAGCAGTTCCGCGGCGGGGCGAGAGACCCAGTACTTC.

J is TRBJ2-2 and V is TRBV2; D might be TRBD2 (5 bases). V gave up 2 bases and J gave up 9 bases, with 16 bases separating them. Germline CDR1 SNHLY, CDR2 FYNNEI. The CDR3 covers 15 residues. CDR3 nucleotide sequence: TGTGCCAGCAGTGAAAGCTACCCTGCGGGCCGGGAGCTGTTTTTT. It is translated as CASSESYPAGRELFF.

Note on this clone: The sample carries other DNA sequences with the same CDR3. The chain links TRBV18 to TRBJ2-7; tentative D call: TRBD1 (6 bases). Trimming took off 2 bases at V and 5 bases at J, with 7 bases between the two ends. The V gene's germline CDR1 is KGHSH and CDR2 LQKENI. The CDR3 covers 12 residues. This CDR3 is CASSPNRDEQYF. The CDR3 nucleotides are TGTGCCAGCTCACCAAACAGGGACGAGCAGTACTTC.

This clone was detected only once. V and J are TRBV19 and TRBJ2-7; a weak D match, TRBD1 (6 bases). CDR1 and CDR2 (germline): LNHDA, SQIVND (reference sequence). This CDR3 contains 13 residues. Trimming took off 5 bases at V and 4 bases at J, with 12 bases between the two ends. The CDR3 protein is CASSLTGKYEQYF. In DNA form, the CDR3 reads TGTGCCAGTAGTTTAACAGGGAAATACGAGCAGTACTTC.

As regards this clone: Within the sample, other DNA sequences also encode this same CDR3. V gene TRBV5-1 combines with J gene TRBJ1-2; 8 bases agree with TRBD1. Trimming at V came to 4 bases and at J to 4 bases, leaving 6 bases not matched to a gene. From germline, CDR1 is SGHRS and CDR2 YFSETQ. This CDR3 is built from 14 residues. Written as DNA, the CDR3 is TGCGCCAGCAGCCCAGGACAGGGAGGCTATGGCTACACCTTC. The encoded protein is CASSPGQGGYGYTF.

This clone was detected only once. The chain couples TRBV7-8 to TRBJ1-1; D perhaps matches TRBD1 (5 bases). Germline V lookup: CDR1 SGHVS, CDR2 FQNEAQ. V was shortened by 2 bases and J by 3 bases, with 13 bases between the two germline ends. The length of the CDR3 is 15 residues. The chain's CDR3 is CASSLNRRVDTEAFF. As DNA, the CDR3 is TGTGCCAGCAGCTTAAACAGGAGGGTTGACACTGAAGCTTTCTTT.

The chain joins TRBV6-6 to TRBJ1-3; 8 bases align to TRBD1. Per germline, CDR1 MNHNY and CDR2 SVGAGI (reference sequence). V dropped 2 bases and J dropped 3; count of bases not matched to a gene: 6. This CDR3 is built from 16 residues. The CDR3 spells CASSYIQGASGNTIYF. DNA for the CDR3: TGTGCCAGCAGTTACATCCAGGGGGCGAGTGGAAACACCATATATTTT.

The CDR3 here is CASSQDSVRVETQYF. CDR3 sequence (DNA): TGTGCCAGCAGCCAAGATTCGGTCAGGGTAGAGACCCAGTACTTC. This chain joins TRBV14 and TRBJ2-5; possible D gene TRBD1, 5 bases. The germline CDR1 and CDR2 sequences are SGHDN and FVKESK. V lost 0 bases to trimming and J lost 4 bases, with 12 bases between them. The CDR3 consists of 15 residues.

CDR3 residues: CASSQRMSSYNSPLHF. For the CDR3, the DNA is TGTGCCAGCAGCCAGCGTATGAGCTCCTATAATTCACCCCTCCACTTT. The chain carries TRBV5-4 and TRBJ1-6; no clear D. The V gene's germline CDR1 is SGHNT and CDR2 YYREEE (reference sequence). Trimming took 4 bases from V and 0 from J, leaving 11 bases between them. The CDR3 contains 16 residues. The full variable domain, its missing parts supplied by reference TRBV5-4 and TRBJ1-6, is ETGVTQSPTHLIKTRGQQVTLRCSSQSGHNTVSWYQQALGQGPQFIFQYYREEENGRGNFPPRFSGLQFPNYSSELNVNALELDDSALYLCASSQRMSSYNSPLHFGNGTRLTVT.

The chain couples TRBV7-6 to TRBJ2-1; 9 nucleotides match TRBD1. This CDR3 region has 17 residues. Per the germline V gene, CDR1 is SGHVS and CDR2 is FNYEAQ. V was pared by 1 base and J by 2 bases, with 6 bases of the junction left unmatched. CDR3 amino acids: CASSLEGDRAPYNEQFF. The CDR3 DNA follows: TGTGCCAGCAGCTTAGAAGGGGACAGGGCCCCCTACAATGAGCAGTTCTTC. The full variable domain, in which reference TRBV7-6 and TRBJ2-1 provide the parts outside the CDR3, is GAGVSQSPRYKVTKRGQDVALRCDPISGHVSLYWYRQALGQGPEFLTYFNYEAQQDKSGLPNDRFSAERPEGSISTLTIQRTEQRDSAMYRCASSLEGDRAPYNEQFFGPGTRLTVL.

The chain couples TRBV6-5 to TRBJ2-1, with 7 bases matching TRBD1. V lost 7 bases and J lost 9; bases outside the gene matches: 6. The germline gives CDR1 MNHEY, CDR2 SVGAGI. This CDR3 has 12 amino acids. The CDR3 reads CASKDRSGEQFF. The CDR3 DNA reads TGTGCCAGCAAGGACAGGTCGGGTGAGCAGTTCTTC.

This chain connects TRBV4-2 to TRBJ2-3, with 13 bases aligning to TRBD2. With 2 bases clipped from V and 1 base from J, the junction kept 6 bases outside the gene matches. Germline values: CDR1 LGHNA, CDR2 YNFKEQ. This CDR3 is 18 amino acids long. CDR3 amino acids: CASSQTSGGAAGTDTQYF. In DNA, the CDR3 is TGTGCCAGCAGCCAAACTAGCGGGGGGGCCGCGGGCACAGATACGCAGTATTTT.

The chain carries TRBV5-4 and TRBJ2-1; 12 nucleotides line up with TRBD2. V shed 4 bases, J shed 8 bases, and the junction held 7 bases outside the gene matches. Germline V CDR1 and CDR2: SGHNT, YYREEE (reference sequence). CDR3 length equals 15 residues. In nucleotides, the CDR3 is TGTGCCAGCAGCGCGTCTAGCGGGGGGGCCGATGAGCAGTTCTTC. Its translation is CASSASSGGADEQFF.

This chain uses TRBV19 with TRBJ2-1, with D tentatively TRBD1 (6 bases). Germline lookup yields CDR1 LNHDA and CDR2 SQIVND (reference sequence). The V end lost 5 bases, the J end lost 3 bases, and 17 bases lay between the germline ends. The CDR3 consists of 16 residues. The CDR3 DNA reads as TGTGCCAGTAGTTCGCCGACAGGCCTATTCTACAATGAGCAGTTCTTC. Amino acids: CASSSPTGLFYNEQFF.

The chain links TRBV5-8 to TRBJ1-2, with a possible D match to TRBD1 (5 bases). The CDR3 is made up of 17 amino acids. Germline CDR1 SGHTS, CDR2 YDEGEE. Trimming shortened V by 4 bases and J by 2 bases, and 21 bases separated the two germline ends. The CDR3 sequence is CASSLPRATQSNYGYTF. As DNA, the CDR3 is TGTGCCAGCAGCCTTCCCAGGGCCACTCAATCAAACTATGGCTACACCTTC.

A note on this clone: The same CDR3 also results from other DNA sequences found in this sample. This sequence joins TRBV7-9 and TRBJ1-3; possibly TRBD1 for D (6 bases). This CDR3 is 14 amino acids long. The V gene's germline CDR1 is SEHNR and CDR2 FQNEAQ (reference sequence). Trimming removed 5 bases at V and 4 bases at J, with 12 bases between. CDR3 sequence (DNA): TGTGCCAGCAGCCCCACAGGGCCAGGAAACACCATATATTTT. This translates into CASSPTGPGNTIYF.

This clone showed up just a few times. The chain employs TRBV24-1 and TRBJ2-2; the match to TRBD1 covers 11 bases. The V and J ends lost 1 base and 6 bases, in that order; junction bases with no gene match: 3. This CDR3 spans 16 amino acids. CDR1 is KGHDR and CDR2 is SFDVKD in the germline V gene. CDR3 loop: CATSDFGTGGPGELFF. The CDR3 coding sequence is TGTGCCACCAGTGATTTTGGGACAGGGGGTCCCGGGGAGCTGTTTTTT.

This chain connects TRBV27 to TRBJ1-5; TRBD1 aligns across 8 bases. The CDR3 loop spans 15 amino acids. V lost 6 bases, J lost 4 bases, and 8 bases stayed unmatched. The germline gives CDR1 MNHEY, CDR2 SMNVEV (reference sequence). This CDR3 is CASSPGTGGNQPQHF. DNA for the CDR3: TGTGCCAGCAGCCCCGGGACAGGAGGAAATCAGCCCCAGCATTTT.